A selection of T cell receptor beta chains follows, all from one sample in a study of Ad26.COV2.S vaccination and SARS-CoV-2 variants. Assay: immunoSEQ multiplex PCR; the TCRdb copy retains only in-frame clones and omits some. The sample yields some 300,000 clones, about 85% seen once. The sample in question was peripheral blood, obtained in a trial of Ad26.COV2.S vaccine versus placebo. Every receptor here comes from a person between 18 and 65 years old who received the Ad26.COV2.S COVID-19 vaccine or a placebo. Both conserved end residues are part of each CDR3. D genes are given only for firm matches. Size is omitted from some rows. Given values are once, few, many or a class for expanded clones.

J gene: TRBJ2-3
D gene: -
clone size: -
V gene: TRBV4-1
CDR3 DNA: TGCGCCAGCAGCCAATCTATCCGGGACCGCGGCACAGATACGCAGTATTTT
CDR3 protein: CASSQSIRDRGTDTQYF

J gene: TRBJ2-1
D gene: -
clone size: -
V gene: TRBV7-9
CDR3 DNA: TGTGCCAGCAGCTCTAGGACAATTCTGATTGAGCAGTTCTTC
CDR3 protein: CASSSRTILIEQFF

J gene: TRBJ2-5
D gene: -
clone size: -
V gene: TRBV11-3
CDR3 DNA: TGTGCCAGCAGCCCACGGGGGTCTCAAGAGACCCAGTACTTC
CDR3 protein: CASSPRGSQETQYF

J gene: TRBJ2-7
D gene: TRBD1
clone size: -
V gene: TRBV6-6
CDR3 DNA: TGTGCCAGCACCAGGACAGGGTCGATCTACGAGCAGTACTTC
CDR3 protein: CASTRTGSIYEQYF

J gene: TRBJ2-7
D gene: TRBD2
clone size: -
V gene: TRBV7-2
CDR3 DNA: TGTGCCAGCAGCGTTATAGCGGGGGGGCCGATCGAGCAGTACTTC
CDR3 protein: CASSVIAGGPIEQYF

J gene: TRBJ1-6
D gene: -
clone size: -
V gene: TRBV7-2
CDR3 DNA: TGTGCCAGCAGCTTATTGGGGGCGGATAATTCACCCCTCCACTTT
CDR3 protein: CASSLLGADNSPLHF

J gene: TRBJ2-2
D gene: -
clone size: -
V gene: TRBV11-2
CDR3 DNA: TGTGCCAGCAGCTTAGATCTGGGCAGAATGACGAACACCGGGGAGCTGTTTTTT
CDR3 protein: CASSLDLGRMTNTGELFF

J gene: TRBJ2-5
D gene: TRBD1
clone size: -
V gene: TRBV6-1
CDR3 DNA: TGTGCCAGCACCGGATTGGACAGGGTGAAGACCCAGTACTTC
CDR3 protein: CASTGLDRVKTQYF

J gene: TRBJ2-3
D gene: -
clone size: once
V gene: TRBV5-4
CDR3 DNA: TGTGCCAGCAGCCCTTCCGGACCTGGGGGCCCAGATACGCAGTATTTT
CDR3 protein: CASSPSGPGGPDTQYF

J gene: TRBJ1-2
D gene: -
clone size: few
V gene: TRBV2
CDR3 DNA: TGTGCCAGCAGTGAGGAGGGTTTCTATGGCTACACCTTC
CDR3 protein: CASSEEGFYGYTF

J gene: TRBJ2-7
D gene: -
clone size: -
V gene: TRBV21-1
CDR3 DNA: TGTGCCAGCAGCAAAAGGGGTCCAGGGGCTGGCGAGCAGTACTTC
CDR3 protein: CASSKRGPGAGEQYF

J gene: TRBJ1-2
D gene: TRBD1
clone size: once
V gene: TRBV27
CDR3 DNA: TGTGCCAGCAGTTTATCGACAGGGGCGCCGAACTATGGCTACACCTTC
CDR3 protein: CASSLSTGAPNYGYTF

J gene: TRBJ2-7
D gene: -
clone size: once
V gene: TRBV3-1/TRBV3-2
CDR3 DNA: TGTGCCAGCAGCCAAGCAAACTCGAGAGGCGAGCAGTACTTC
CDR3 protein: CASSQANSRGEQYF

J gene: TRBJ2-1
D gene: TRBD2
clone size: once
V gene: TRBV9
CDR3 DNA: TGTGCCAGCAGCGTTAATAGCGGGGGCAATGAGCAGTTCTTC
CDR3 protein: CASSVNSGGNEQFF

J gene: TRBJ1-1
D gene: -
clone size: once
V gene: TRBV29-1
CDR3 DNA: TGCAGCGTTGAAGGTCGGAACACTGAAGCTTTCTTT
CDR3 protein: CSVEGRNTEAFF

J gene: TRBJ1-5
D gene: -
clone size: once
V gene: TRBV6-5
CDR3 DNA: TGTGCCAGCAGGGACGGACAGACCCAGCCCCAGCATTTT
CDR3 protein: CASRDGQTQPQHF

J gene: TRBJ1-1
D gene: -
clone size: -
V gene: TRBV5-6
CDR3 DNA: TGTGCCAGCAGCTTGAATCCGGCCACTGAAGCTTTCTTT
CDR3 protein: CASSLNPATEAFF

J gene: TRBJ1-3
D gene: -
clone size: -
V gene: TRBV4-2
CDR3 DNA: TGTGCCAGCAGCCAGACAGCCTTACTGTACTCTGGAAACACCATATATTTT
CDR3 protein: CASSQTALLYSGNTIYF

J gene: TRBJ2-5
D gene: TRBD2
clone size: -
V gene: TRBV27
CDR3 DNA: TGTGCCAGCAGCAGGACTAGCGGGGAGTTCCGGGAGACCCAGTACTTC
CDR3 protein: CASSRTSGEFRETQYF

J gene: TRBJ1-2
D gene: -
clone size: -
V gene: TRBV21-1
CDR3 DNA: TGTGCCAGCTTCCCGGGCCGAGCTAACTATGGCTACACCTTC
CDR3 protein: CASFPGRANYGYTF

J gene: TRBJ1-1
D gene: -
clone size: -
V gene: TRBV7-9
CDR3 DNA: TGTGCCAGCAGCTCAGCGACCCTGGGTAGCACTGAAGCTTTCTTT
CDR3 protein: CASSSATLGSTEAFF

J gene: TRBJ1-2
D gene: TRBD1
clone size: -
V gene: TRBV2
CDR3 DNA: TGTGCCAGCAGTCAGGACAGGGTGAAAGGGGGTGGCTACACCTTC
CDR3 protein: CASSQDRVKGGGYTF

J gene: TRBJ2-2
D gene: -
clone size: -
V gene: TRBV7-3
CDR3 DNA: TGTGCCAGCAGCTTTTCTAGAAACACCGGGGAGCTGTTTTTT
CDR3 protein: CASSFSRNTGELFF

J gene: TRBJ1-5
D gene: -
clone size: -
V gene: TRBV10-1
CDR3 DNA: TGCGCCAGCAGTGAGGCAGCGTCAGTCGGCAATAGGGGCAATCAGCCCCAGCATTTT
CDR3 protein: CASSEAASVGNRGNQPQHF

J gene: TRBJ2-3
D gene: TRBD1
clone size: -
V gene: TRBV28
CDR3 DNA: TGTGCCAGCAGTTTTGGACAGGGGATTGGAGATACGCAGTATTTT
CDR3 protein: CASSFGQGIGDTQYF

J gene: TRBJ2-2
D gene: -
clone size: -
V gene: TRBV18
CDR3 DNA: TGTGCCAGCTCACCGGTCACCGGGGAGCTGTTTTTT
CDR3 protein: CASSPVTGELFF

J gene: TRBJ2-7
D gene: -
clone size: -
V gene: TRBV7-2
CDR3 DNA: TGTGCCAGCAGCTTATTTGACAGCACCTACGAGCAGTACTTC
CDR3 protein: CASSLFDSTYEQYF

J gene: TRBJ1-5
D gene: TRBD1
clone size: -
V gene: TRBV2
CDR3 DNA: TGTGCCAGCAGACCCGGACAGGGCACACCTCAGCCCCAGCATTTT
CDR3 protein: CASRPGQGTPQPQHF

J gene: TRBJ2-3
D gene: -
clone size: -
V gene: TRBV6-5
CDR3 DNA: TGTGCCAGCAGTCTGAAAGGGGTCGTCACAGATACGCAGTATTTT
CDR3 protein: CASSLKGVVTDTQYF

J gene: TRBJ2-3
D gene: -
clone size: -
V gene: TRBV11-3
CDR3 DNA: TGTGCCAGCAGCTTGAAAGATACGCAGTATTTT
CDR3 protein: CASSLKDTQYF

J gene: TRBJ1-6
D gene: -
clone size: -
V gene: TRBV28
CDR3 DNA: TGTGCCAGCAGTCAACAGCCAGCTGTAAACCTCCACTTT
CDR3 protein: CASSQQPAVNLHF

J gene: TRBJ2-3
D gene: -
clone size: -
V gene: TRBV28
CDR3 DNA: TGTGCCAGCAGTTTATTAGGGGGAACCACAGATACGCAGTATTTT
CDR3 protein: CASSLLGGTTDTQYF

J gene: TRBJ1-1
D gene: TRBD1
clone size: -
V gene: TRBV29-1
CDR3 DNA: TGCAGCGCCACCCGTGACAGGGTCACTGAAGCTTTCTTT
CDR3 protein: CSATRDRVTEAFF

J gene: TRBJ1-1
D gene: -
clone size: -
V gene: TRBV10-3
CDR3 DNA: TGTGCCATCAAGGCAGGGAACACTGAAGCTTTCTTT
CDR3 protein: CAIKAGNTEAFF

J gene: TRBJ1-6
D gene: -
clone size: -
V gene: TRBV7-8
CDR3 DNA: TGTGCCAGCACCTTCAACGCCGCTGGGGGTTCACCCCTCCACTTT
CDR3 protein: CASTFNAAGGSPLHF

J gene: TRBJ1-1
D gene: -
clone size: -
V gene: TRBV5-5
CDR3 DNA: TGTGCCAGCACCTTTGAGACCTACACTGAAGCTTTCTTT
CDR3 protein: CASTFETYTEAFF

J gene: TRBJ1-6
D gene: -
clone size: -
V gene: TRBV6-5
CDR3 DNA: TGTGCCAGCGTACGGTCCTATAATTCACCCCTCCACTTT
CDR3 protein: CASVRSYNSPLHF

J gene: TRBJ1-2
D gene: -
clone size: -
V gene: TRBV6-5
CDR3 DNA: TGTGCCAGCAACCGAGATGGGGCGAGCTATGGCTACACCTTC
CDR3 protein: CASNRDGASYGYTF

J gene: TRBJ2-7
D gene: -
clone size: -
V gene: TRBV4-1
CDR3 DNA: TGCGCCAGCAGCCAAGATAGGGCCAATTACGAGCAGTACTTC
CDR3 protein: CASSQDRANYEQYF

J gene: TRBJ2-3
D gene: -
clone size: -
V gene: TRBV28
CDR3 DNA: TGTGCCAGCAGTTTACCGTTGGGCAGCTCCCGCACAGATACGCAGTATTTT
CDR3 protein: CASSLPLGSSRTDTQYF

J gene: TRBJ1-2
D gene: -
clone size: -
V gene: TRBV27
CDR3 DNA: TGTGCCAGCAGTTTGGCCTCGGGTGGGAGCTATGGCTACACCTTC
CDR3 protein: CASSLASGGSYGYTF

J gene: TRBJ2-5
D gene: -
clone size: -
V gene: TRBV2
CDR3 DNA: TGTGCCACCCGGGCCTTTTTGAAGACCCAGTACTTC
CDR3 protein: CATRAFLKTQYF

J gene: TRBJ2-2
D gene: -
clone size: -
V gene: TRBV1
CDR3 DNA: TGCACCAGCAGCCAAGAGGCAGGGACCAACACCGGGGAGCTGTTTTTT
CDR3 protein: CTSSQEAGTNTGELFF

J gene: TRBJ2-7
D gene: -
clone size: -
V gene: TRBV7-3
CDR3 DNA: TGTGCCAGCAGCTTAGGCGCCACCTACGAGCAGTACTTC
CDR3 protein: CASSLGATYEQYF

J gene: TRBJ2-7
D gene: TRBD2
clone size: -
V gene: TRBV6-5
CDR3 DNA: TGTGCCAGCAGGTCTAGCGGGGGGGAAGCCTACGAGCAGTACTTC
CDR3 protein: CASRSSGGEAYEQYF

J gene: TRBJ2-3
D gene: TRBD1
clone size: -
V gene: TRBV7-3
CDR3 DNA: TGTGCCAGCAGCTTTAGACAGGGTTCAGATACGCAGTATTTT
CDR3 protein: CASSFRQGSDTQYF

J gene: TRBJ2-1
D gene: -
clone size: -
V gene: TRBV5-1
CDR3 DNA: TGCGCCAGCAGCACCGGGATTTACAATGAGCAGTTCTTC
CDR3 protein: CASSTGIYNEQFF

J gene: TRBJ2-4
D gene: -
clone size: -
V gene: TRBV7-9
CDR3 DNA: TGTGCCAGCAGCTTAGCTGTTGGCAGGGTAGCCAAAAACATTCAGTACTTC
CDR3 protein: CASSLAVGRVAKNIQYF

J gene: TRBJ1-1
D gene: -
clone size: -
V gene: TRBV7-6
CDR3 DNA: TGTGCCAGCAGCTTAGCGAACGGGGACTTGAAAGCTTTCTTT
CDR3 protein: CASSLANGDLKAFF

J gene: TRBJ2-5
D gene: -
clone size: -
V gene: TRBV5-4
CDR3 DNA: TGTGCCAGCAGCTTGGAGGCAGGGGAAGAGACCCAGTACTTC
CDR3 protein: CASSLEAGEETQYF

J gene: TRBJ1-1
D gene: -
clone size: -
V gene: TRBV25-1
CDR3 DNA: TGTGCCAGCAGAGCCTCCGGGACGATGAACACTGAAGCTTTCTTT
CDR3 protein: CASRASGTMNTEAFF